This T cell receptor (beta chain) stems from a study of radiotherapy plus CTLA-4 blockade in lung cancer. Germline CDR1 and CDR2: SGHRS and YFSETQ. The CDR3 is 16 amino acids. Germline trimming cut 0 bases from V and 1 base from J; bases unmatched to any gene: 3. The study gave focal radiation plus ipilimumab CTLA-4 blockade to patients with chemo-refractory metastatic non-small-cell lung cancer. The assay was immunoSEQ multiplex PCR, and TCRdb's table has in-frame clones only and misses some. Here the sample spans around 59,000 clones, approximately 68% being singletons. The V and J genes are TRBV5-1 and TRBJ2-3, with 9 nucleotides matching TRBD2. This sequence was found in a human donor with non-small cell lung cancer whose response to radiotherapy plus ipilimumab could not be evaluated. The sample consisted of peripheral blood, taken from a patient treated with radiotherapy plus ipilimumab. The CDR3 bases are TGCGCCAGCAGCTTGGGAGCGGGAGGCCGCACAGATACGCAGTATTTT. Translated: CASSLGAGGRTDTQYF.